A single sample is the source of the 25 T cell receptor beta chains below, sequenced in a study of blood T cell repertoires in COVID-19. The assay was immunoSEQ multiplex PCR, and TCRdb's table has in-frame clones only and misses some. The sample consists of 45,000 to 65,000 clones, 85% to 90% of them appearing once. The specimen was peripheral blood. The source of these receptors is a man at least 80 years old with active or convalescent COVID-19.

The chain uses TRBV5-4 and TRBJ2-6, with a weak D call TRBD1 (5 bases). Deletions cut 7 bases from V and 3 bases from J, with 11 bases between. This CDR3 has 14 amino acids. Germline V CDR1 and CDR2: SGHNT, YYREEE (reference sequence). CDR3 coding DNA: TGTGCCAGCCGGGCAGGGATTGGGGCCAACGTCCTGACTTTC. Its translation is CASRAGIGANVLTF.

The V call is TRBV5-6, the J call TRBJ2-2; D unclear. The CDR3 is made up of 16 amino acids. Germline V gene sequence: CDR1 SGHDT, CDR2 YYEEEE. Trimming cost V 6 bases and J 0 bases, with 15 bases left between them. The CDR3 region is CASKFLGGTNTGELFF. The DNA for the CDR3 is TGTGCCAGCAAGTTCCTCGGCGGCACGAACACCGGGGAGCTGTTTTTT.

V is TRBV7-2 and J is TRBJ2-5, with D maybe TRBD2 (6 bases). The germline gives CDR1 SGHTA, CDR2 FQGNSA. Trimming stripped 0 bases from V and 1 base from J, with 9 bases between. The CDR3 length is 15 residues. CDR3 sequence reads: CASSLARGTQETQYF. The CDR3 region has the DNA TGTGCCAGCAGCTTAGCGCGGGGCACCCAAGAGACCCAGTACTTC.

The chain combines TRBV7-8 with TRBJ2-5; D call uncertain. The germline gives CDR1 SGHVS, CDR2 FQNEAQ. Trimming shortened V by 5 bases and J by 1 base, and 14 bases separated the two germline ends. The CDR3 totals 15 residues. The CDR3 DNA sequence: TGTGCCAGCAGCGCCGCCCTTCAAGCCCAAGAGACCCAGTACTTC. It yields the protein CASSAALQAQETQYF. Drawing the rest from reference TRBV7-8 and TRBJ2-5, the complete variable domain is GAGVSQSPRYKVAKRGQDVALRCDPISGHVSLFWYQQALGQGPEFLTYFQNEAQLDKSGLPSDRFFAERPEGSVSTLKIQRTQQEDSAVYLCASSAALQAQETQYFGPGTRLLVL.

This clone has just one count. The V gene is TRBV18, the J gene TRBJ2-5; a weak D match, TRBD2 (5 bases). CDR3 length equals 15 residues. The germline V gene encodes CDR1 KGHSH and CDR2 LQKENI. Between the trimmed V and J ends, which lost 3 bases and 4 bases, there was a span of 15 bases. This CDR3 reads CASSPPDLNGETQYF. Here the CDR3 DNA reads TGTGCCAGCTCACCTCCGGACTTAAACGGAGAGACCCAGTACTTC.

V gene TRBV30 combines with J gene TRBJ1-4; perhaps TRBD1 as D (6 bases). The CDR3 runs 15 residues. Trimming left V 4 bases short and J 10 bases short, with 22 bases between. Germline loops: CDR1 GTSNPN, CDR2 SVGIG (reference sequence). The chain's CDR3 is CAWTLPQGPWGKLFF. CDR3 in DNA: TGTGCCTGGACTCTTCCACAGGGCCCCTGGGGAAAACTGTTTTTT.

DNA of the CDR3: TGTGCCACGAACCCAGGCTATGGCTACACCTTC. Translation: CATNPGYGYTF. J is TRBJ1-2 and V is TRBV2; D remains ambiguous. Germline V gene sequence: CDR1 SNHLY, CDR2 FYNNEI. The length of the CDR3 is 11 residues. Trimming took off 10 bases at V and 4 bases at J, with 10 bases between the two ends.

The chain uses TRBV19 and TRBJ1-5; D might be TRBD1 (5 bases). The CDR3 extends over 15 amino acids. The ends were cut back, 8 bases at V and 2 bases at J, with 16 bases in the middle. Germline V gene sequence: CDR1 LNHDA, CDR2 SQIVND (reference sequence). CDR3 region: CASSDGGRGNQPQHF. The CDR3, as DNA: TGTGCCAGTTCGGACGGGGGAAGAGGCAATCAGCCCCAGCATTTT. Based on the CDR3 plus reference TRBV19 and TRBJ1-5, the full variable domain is DGGITQSPKYLFRKEGQNVTLSCEQNLNHDAMYWYRQDPGQGLRLIYYSQIVNDFQKGDIAEGYSVSREKKESFPLTVTSAQKNPTAFYLCASSDGGRGNQPQHFGDGTRLSIL.

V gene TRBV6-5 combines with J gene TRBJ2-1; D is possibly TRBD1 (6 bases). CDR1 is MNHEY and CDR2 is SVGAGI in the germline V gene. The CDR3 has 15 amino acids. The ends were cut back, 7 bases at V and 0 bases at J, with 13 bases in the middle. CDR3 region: CASKTDSNSYNEQFF. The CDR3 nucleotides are TGTGCCAGCAAGACGGACAGCAACTCCTACAATGAGCAGTTCTTC.

Written as DNA, the CDR3 is TGTGCCTGGAGTGCCCCGAGACTAGCGGGGGGAGAGACCCAGTACTTC. Translated: CAWSAPRLAGGETQYF. The chain uses TRBV30 and TRBJ2-5, with 13 bases matching TRBD2. The CDR3 is 16 residues long. Germline CDR1 reads GTSNPN; CDR2 reads SVGIG (reference sequence). V lost 1 base to trimming and J lost 4 bases; unmatched junction nucleotides: 6.

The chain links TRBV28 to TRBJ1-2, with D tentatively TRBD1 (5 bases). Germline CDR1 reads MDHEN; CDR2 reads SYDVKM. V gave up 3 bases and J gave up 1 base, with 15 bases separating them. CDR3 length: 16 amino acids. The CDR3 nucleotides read TGTGCCAGCAGTTTCGACAGCATTATGTTTAACTATGGCTACACCTTC. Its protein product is CASSFDSIMFNYGYTF.

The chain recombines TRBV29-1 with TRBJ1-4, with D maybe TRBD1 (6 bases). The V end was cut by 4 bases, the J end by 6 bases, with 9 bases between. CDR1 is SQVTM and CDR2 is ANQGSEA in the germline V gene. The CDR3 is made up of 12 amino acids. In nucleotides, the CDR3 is TGCAGCGTTGCTGGGGGCGATGAAAAACTGTTTTTT. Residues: CSVAGGDEKLFF.

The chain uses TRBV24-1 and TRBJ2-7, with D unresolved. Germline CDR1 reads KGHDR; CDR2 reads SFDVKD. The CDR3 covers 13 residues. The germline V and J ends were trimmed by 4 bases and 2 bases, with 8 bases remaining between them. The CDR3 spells CATSDNIPYEQYF. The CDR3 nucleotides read TGTGCCACCAGTGACAACATACCCTACGAGCAGTACTTC.

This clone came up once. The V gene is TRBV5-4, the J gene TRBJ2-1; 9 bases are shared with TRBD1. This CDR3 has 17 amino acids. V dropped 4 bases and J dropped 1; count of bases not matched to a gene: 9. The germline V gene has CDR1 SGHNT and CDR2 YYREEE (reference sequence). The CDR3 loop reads CASSPRDRENSYNEQFF. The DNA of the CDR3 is TGTGCCAGCAGCCCTCGGGACAGGGAAAATTCCTACAATGAGCAGTTCTTC.

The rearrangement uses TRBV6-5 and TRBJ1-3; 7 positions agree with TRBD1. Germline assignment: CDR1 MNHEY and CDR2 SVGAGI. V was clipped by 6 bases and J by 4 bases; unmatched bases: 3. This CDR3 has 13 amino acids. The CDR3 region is CASREGQGNTIYF. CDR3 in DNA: TGTGCCAGCAGGGAGGGACAGGGAAACACCATATATTTT.

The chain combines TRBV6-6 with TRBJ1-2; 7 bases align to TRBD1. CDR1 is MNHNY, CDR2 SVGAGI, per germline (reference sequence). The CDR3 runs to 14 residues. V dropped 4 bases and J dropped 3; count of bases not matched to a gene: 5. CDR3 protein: CASSLQGYDYGYTF. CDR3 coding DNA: TGTGCCAGCAGTTTACAGGGGTACGACTATGGCTACACCTTC.

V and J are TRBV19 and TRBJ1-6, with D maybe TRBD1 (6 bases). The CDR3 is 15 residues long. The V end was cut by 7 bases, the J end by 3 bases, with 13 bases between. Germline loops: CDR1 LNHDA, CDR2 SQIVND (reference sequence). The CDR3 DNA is TGTGCCAGTACCCCCGGGACAAACTATAATTCACCCCTCCACTTT. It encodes CASTPGTNYNSPLHF.

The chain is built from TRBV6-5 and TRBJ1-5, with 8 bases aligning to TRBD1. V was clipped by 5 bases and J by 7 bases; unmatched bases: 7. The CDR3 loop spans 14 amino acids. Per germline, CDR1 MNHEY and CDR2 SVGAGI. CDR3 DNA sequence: TGTGCCAGCAGTAAGGACAGGGCCTGGCAGCCCCAGCATTTT. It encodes CASSKDRAWQPQHF.

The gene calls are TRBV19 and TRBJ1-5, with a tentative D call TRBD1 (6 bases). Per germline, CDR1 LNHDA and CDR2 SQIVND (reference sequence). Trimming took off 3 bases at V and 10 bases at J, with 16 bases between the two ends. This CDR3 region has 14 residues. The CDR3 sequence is CASSMGDISTPQHF. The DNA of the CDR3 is TGTGCCAGTAGTATGGGGGACATCTCGACCCCCCAGCATTTT.

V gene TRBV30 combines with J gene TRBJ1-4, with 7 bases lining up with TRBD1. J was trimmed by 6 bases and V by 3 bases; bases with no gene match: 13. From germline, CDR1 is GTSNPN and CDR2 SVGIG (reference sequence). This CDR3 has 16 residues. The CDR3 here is CAWRTFTGTAYEKLFF. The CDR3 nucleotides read TGTGCCTGGAGGACCTTTACCGGGACAGCGTATGAAAAACTGTTTTTT.

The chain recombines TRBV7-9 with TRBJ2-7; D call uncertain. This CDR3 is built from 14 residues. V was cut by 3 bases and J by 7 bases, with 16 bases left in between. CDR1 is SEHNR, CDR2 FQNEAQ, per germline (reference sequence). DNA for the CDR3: TGTGCCAGCAGCTTTAGAACCGATGCCTGGGAGCAGTACTTC. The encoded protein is CASSFRTDAWEQYF.

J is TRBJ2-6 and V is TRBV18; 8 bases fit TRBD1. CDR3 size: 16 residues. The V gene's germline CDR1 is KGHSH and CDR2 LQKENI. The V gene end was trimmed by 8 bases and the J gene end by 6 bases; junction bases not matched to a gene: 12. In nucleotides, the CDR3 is TGTGCCAGCCCTTCTAGACAGGGGCCTATGGCCAACGTCCTGACTTTC. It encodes CASPSRQGPMANVLTF.

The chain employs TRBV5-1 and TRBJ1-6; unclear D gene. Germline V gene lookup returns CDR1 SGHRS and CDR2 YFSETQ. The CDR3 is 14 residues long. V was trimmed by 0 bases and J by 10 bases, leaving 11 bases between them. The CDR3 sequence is CASSLGNRGSPLHF. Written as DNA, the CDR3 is TGCGCCAGCAGCTTGGGAAATCGAGGGTCACCCCTCCACTTT.

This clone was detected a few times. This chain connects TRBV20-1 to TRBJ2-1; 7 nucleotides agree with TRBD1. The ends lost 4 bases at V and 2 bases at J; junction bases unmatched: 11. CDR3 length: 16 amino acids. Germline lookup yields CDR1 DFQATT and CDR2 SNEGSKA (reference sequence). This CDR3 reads CSATDRTGTPYNEQFF. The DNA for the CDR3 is TGCAGTGCTACTGATCGGACAGGTACTCCCTACAATGAGCAGTTCTTC.

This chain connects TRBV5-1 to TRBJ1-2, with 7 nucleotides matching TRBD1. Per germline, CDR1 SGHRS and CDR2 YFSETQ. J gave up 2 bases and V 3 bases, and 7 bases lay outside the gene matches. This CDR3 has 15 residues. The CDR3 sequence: CASSSTGTANYGYTF. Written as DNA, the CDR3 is TGCGCCAGCAGCTCAACCGGGACAGCCAACTATGGCTACACCTTC.